These T cell receptor beta chains were read from a single sample in a study of T cells in Graves' hyperthyroidism and ophthalmopathy. TCRdb used MiXCR to reprocess the multiplex PCR reads, holding one entry per CDR3 protein. The sample yields a few hundred thousand distinct CDR3 sequences, about a sixth seen once. The material sequenced was blood. All receptors derive from a middle-aged man with Graves' hyperthyroidism. CDR3s include the opening cysteine and the closing phenylalanine or tryptophan. Each record gives: J gene, V gene, CDR3 protein.

TRBJ2-4	TRBV2	CASSASGGMAKNIQYF
TRBJ1-4	TRBV20-1	CSAIHRGQGEKLFF
TRBJ2-6	TRBV5-1	CASSSGQGGSMGANVLTF
TRBJ2-3	TRBV7-2	CASSPLGGTDTQYF
TRBJ1-2	TRBV29-1	CSVLRAKAGYTF
TRBJ1-5	TRBV27	CASSSLDQPQHF
TRBJ1-6	TRBV2	CASSDTGPLHF
TRBJ2-1	TRBV5-5	CASSLSERTYNEQFF
TRBJ2-6	TRBV6-1	CASSPAAANVLTF
TRBJ2-5	TRBV13	CASSLASGGHQETQYF
TRBJ2-7	TRBV7-9	CASSLLGGAGSDEQYF
TRBJ2-3	TRBV7-9	CASSLGFVGASTDTQYF
TRBJ2-1	TRBV7-9	CASSLVSEGGEQFF
TRBJ1-2	TRBV25-1	CASGGQAFPYGYTF
TRBJ1-4	TRBV5-4	CASSLARGAGANEKLFF
TRBJ2-3	TRBV7-8	CASSLVAGGFTDTQYF
TRBJ2-4	TRBV10-3	CATAFGESEPITHKNIQYF
TRBJ1-1	TRBV6-5	CASSYSPGPPNQAFF
TRBJ1-3	TRBV28	CASSSSGTGSGNTIYF
TRBJ2-7	TRBV5-8	CASSPGGRNYEQYF
TRBJ2-3	TRBV29-1	CSVEASDTQYF
TRBJ1-5	TRBV5-1	CASSQQGNDQPQHF
TRBJ2-7	TRBV6-1	CASWKRGTYEQYF
TRBJ1-1	TRBV11-2	CASSPRGGTNGAFF
TRBJ1-3	TRBV3-1	CASSLHGIGNTIYF
TRBJ2-3	TRBV24-1	CATSEVTGNTQYF
TRBJ2-3	TRBV7-9	CASSRGLLPTDTQYF
TRBJ1-5	TRBV7-9	CASSLRQGWSNQPQHF
TRBJ2-2	TRBV27	CASSLSPGSGELFF
TRBJ2-7	TRBV2	CASSVGQGYYEQYF
TRBJ2-3	TRBV20-1	CSAPDSRTDTQYF
TRBJ1-5	TRBV6-1	CASTSFNQPQHF